Below, one T cell receptor beta chain is given with its context. Preparation of the TCRbeta library involved a method that used unique molecular identifiers. TCRdb re-analysed the PCR reads in MiXCR, keeping a single row per CDR3 protein. The sample has around 400,000 distinct CDR3 sequences; roughly 21% are singletons. This sample is drawn from a study of T-cell reconstitution after alpha-beta-depleted transplantation in children. V lost 1 base and J lost 3; bases outside the gene matches: 9. The CDR3 is 16 amino acids. Germline assignment: CDR1 SQVTM and CDR2 ANQGSEA. The starting material was PBMCs from the stem cell graft donor, obtained from the stem cell graft. This receptor was taken from a human donor who donated a stem cell graft to a child with acute myeloid leukemia. The chain joins TRBV29-1 to TRBJ2-7; 10 bases line up with TRBD1. The CDR3 reads CSVEGGPGTGDYEQYF. The DNA for the CDR3 is TGCAGCGTTGAAGGGGGTCCCGGGACAGGGGACTACGAGCAGTACTTC.